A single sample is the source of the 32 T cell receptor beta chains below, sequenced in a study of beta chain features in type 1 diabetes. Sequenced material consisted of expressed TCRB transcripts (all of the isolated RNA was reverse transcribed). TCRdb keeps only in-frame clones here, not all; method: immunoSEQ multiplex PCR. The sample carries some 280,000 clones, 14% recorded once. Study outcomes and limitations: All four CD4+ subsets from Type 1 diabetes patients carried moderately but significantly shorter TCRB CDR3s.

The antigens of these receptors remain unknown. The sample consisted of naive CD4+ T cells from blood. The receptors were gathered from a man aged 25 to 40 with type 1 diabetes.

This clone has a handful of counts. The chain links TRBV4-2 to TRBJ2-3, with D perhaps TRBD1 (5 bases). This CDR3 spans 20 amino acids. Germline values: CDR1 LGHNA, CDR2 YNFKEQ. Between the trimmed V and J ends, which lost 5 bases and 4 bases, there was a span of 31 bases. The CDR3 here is CASSSQFSVREPTPADTQYF. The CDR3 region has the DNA TGTGCCAGCAGCTCCCAATTCTCCGTCAGGGAACCCACTCCCGCAGATACGCAGTATTTT.

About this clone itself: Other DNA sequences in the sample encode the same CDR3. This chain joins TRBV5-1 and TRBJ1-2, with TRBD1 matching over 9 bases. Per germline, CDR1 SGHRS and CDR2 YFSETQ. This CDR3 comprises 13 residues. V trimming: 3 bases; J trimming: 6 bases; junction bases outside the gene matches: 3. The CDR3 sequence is CASSSTGGDGYTF. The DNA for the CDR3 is TGCGCCAGCAGCTCCACAGGGGGCGATGGCTACACCTTC.

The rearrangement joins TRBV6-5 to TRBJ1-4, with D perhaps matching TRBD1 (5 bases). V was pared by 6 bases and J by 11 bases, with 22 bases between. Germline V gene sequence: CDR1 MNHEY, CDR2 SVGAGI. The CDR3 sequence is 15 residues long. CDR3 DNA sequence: TGTGCCAGCAGCCCCCGCAGGGTAGTCTCTACGAAACTGTTTTTT. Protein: CASSPRRVVSTKLFF.

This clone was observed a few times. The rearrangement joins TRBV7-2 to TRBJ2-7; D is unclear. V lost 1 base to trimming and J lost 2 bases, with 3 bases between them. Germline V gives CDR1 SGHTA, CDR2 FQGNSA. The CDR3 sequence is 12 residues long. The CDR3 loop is CASSLDTYEQYF. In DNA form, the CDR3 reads TGTGCCAGCAGCTTAGATACCTACGAGCAGTACTTC.

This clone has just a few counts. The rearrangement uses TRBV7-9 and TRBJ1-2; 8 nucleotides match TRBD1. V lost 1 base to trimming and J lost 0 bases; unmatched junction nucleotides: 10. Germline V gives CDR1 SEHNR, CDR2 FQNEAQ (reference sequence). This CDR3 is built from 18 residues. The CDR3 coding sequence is TGTGCCAGCAGCTTAGTTTGGGACAGGTACAACCCTAACTATGGCTACACCTTC. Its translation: CASSLVWDRYNPNYGYTF.

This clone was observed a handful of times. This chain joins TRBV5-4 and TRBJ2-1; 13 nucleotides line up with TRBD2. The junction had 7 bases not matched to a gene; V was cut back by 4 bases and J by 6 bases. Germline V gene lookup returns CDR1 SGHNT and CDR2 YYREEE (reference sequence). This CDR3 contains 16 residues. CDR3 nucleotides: TGTGCCAGCAGCGCCGCTGGACTAGCGGGAGTCAATGAGCAGTTCTTC. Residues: CASSAAGLAGVNEQFF.

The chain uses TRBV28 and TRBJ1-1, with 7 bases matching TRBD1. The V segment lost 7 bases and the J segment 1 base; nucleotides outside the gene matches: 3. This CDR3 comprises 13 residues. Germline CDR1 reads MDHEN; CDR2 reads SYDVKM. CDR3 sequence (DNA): TGTGCCAGCATCGGACAGGCGAACACTGAAGCTTTCTTT. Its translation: CASIGQANTEAFF.

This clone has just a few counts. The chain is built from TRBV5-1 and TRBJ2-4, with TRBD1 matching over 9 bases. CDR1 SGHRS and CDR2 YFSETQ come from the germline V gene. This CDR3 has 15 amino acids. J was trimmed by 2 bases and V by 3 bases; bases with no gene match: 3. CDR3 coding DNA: TGCGCCAGCAGCTGGACAGGGGCGACCAAAAACATTCAGTACTTC. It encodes CASSWTGATKNIQYF.

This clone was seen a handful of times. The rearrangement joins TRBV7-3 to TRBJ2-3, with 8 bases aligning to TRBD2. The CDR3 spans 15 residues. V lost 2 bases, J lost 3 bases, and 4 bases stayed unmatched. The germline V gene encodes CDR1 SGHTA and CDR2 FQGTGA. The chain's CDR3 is CASSLWGGRTDTQYF. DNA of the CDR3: TGTGCCAGCAGCTTATGGGGCGGGAGGACAGATACGCAGTATTTT.

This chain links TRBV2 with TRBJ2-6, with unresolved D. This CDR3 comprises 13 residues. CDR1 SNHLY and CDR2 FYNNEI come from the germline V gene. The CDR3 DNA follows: TGTGTCCAAGGTGCGGCAACGCCCAACGTCCTGACTTTC. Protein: CVQGAATPNVLTF.

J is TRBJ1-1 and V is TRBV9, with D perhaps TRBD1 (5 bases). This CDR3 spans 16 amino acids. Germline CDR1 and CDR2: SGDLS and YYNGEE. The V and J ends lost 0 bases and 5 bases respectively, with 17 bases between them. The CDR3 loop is CASSVGGGAVGTEAFF. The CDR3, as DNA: TGTGCCAGCAGCGTAGGCGGAGGGGCAGTAGGGACTGAAGCTTTCTTT. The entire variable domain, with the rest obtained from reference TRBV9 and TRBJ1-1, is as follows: DSGVTQTPKHLITATGQRVTLRCSPRSGDLSVYWYQQSLDQGLQFLIQYYNGEERAKGNILERFSAQQFPDLHSELNLSSLELGDSALYFCASSVGGGAVGTEAFFGQGTRLTVV.

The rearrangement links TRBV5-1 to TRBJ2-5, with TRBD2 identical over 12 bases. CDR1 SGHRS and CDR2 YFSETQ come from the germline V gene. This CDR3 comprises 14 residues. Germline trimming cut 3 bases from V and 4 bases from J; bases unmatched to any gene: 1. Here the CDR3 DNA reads TGCGCCAGCAGCTCGGGACTAGCGGGAGAGACCCAGTACTTC. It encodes CASSSGLAGETQYF.

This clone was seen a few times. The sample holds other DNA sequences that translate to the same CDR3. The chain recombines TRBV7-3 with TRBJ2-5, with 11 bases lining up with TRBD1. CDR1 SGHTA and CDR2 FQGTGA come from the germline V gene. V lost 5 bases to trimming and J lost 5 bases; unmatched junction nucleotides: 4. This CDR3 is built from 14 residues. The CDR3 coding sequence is TGTGCCAGCAGCCCGGGACAGGGGGTCGAGACCCAGTACTTC. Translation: CASSPGQGVETQYF.

CDR3 region: CASSQDDRVPTGELFF. CDR3 nucleotide sequence: TGCGCCAGCAGCCAGGACGACAGGGTTCCCACCGGGGAGCTGTTTTTT. The V and J genes are TRBV4-3 and TRBJ2-2; 7 bases fit TRBD1. The CDR3 spans 16 residues. Germline CDR1 reads LGHNA; CDR2 reads YSLEER. With V trimmed by 3 bases and J by 4 bases, 8 bases remained unmatched.

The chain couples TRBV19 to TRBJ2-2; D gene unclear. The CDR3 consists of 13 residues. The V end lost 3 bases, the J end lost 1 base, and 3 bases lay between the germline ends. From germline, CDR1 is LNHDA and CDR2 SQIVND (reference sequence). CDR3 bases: TGTGCCAGTAGTATCATGAACACCGGGGAGCTGTTTTTT. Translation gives CASSIMNTGELFF.

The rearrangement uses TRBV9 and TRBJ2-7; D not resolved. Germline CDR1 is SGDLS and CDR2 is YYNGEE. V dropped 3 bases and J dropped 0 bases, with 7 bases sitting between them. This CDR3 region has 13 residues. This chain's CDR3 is CASSARHSYEQYF. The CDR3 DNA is TGTGCCAGCAGCGCAAGACACTCCTACGAGCAGTACTTC.

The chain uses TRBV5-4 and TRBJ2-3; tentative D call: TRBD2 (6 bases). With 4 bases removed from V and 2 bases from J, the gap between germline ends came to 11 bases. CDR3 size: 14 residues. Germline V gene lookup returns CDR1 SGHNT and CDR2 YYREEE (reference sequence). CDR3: CASSTPRDTDTQYF. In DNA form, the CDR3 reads TGTGCCAGCAGCACTCCGCGGGACACAGATACGCAGTATTTT.

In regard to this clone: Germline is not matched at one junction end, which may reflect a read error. The CDR3 DNA reads TGCAGCGTTCAAGGACGAGACTACGAACAGTACTTC. Translating it yields CSVQGRDYEQYF. The J gene is TRBJ2-7, the V gene TRBV29-1, with a possible D match to TRBD2 (5 bases). CDR1 and CDR2 from the germline V gene are SQVTM and ANQGSEA. There are 12 residues in the CDR3.

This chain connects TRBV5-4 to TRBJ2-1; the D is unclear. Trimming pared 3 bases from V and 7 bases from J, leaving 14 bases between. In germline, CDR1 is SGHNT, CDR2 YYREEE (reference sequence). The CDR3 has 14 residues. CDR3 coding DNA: TGTGCCAGCAGCTCCCCCAGTGCGGAAAATGAGCAGTTCTTC. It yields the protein CASSSPSAENEQFF.

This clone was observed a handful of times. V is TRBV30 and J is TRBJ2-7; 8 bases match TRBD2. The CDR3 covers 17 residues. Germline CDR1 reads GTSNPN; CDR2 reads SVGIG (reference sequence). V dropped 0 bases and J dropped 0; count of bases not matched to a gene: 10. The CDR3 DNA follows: TGTGCCTGGAGTGTACAATGGCCGAGCGGGAGCTCCTACGAGCAGTACTTC. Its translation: CAWSVQWPSGSSYEQYF.

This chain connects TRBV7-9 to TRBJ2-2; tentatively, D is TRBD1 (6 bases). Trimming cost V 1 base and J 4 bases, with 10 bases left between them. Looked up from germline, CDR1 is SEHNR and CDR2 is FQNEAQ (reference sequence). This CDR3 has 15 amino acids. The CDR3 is CASSLGSGATGELFF. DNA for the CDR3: TGTGCCAGCAGCTTAGGTTCAGGGGCCACCGGGGAGCTGTTTTTT.

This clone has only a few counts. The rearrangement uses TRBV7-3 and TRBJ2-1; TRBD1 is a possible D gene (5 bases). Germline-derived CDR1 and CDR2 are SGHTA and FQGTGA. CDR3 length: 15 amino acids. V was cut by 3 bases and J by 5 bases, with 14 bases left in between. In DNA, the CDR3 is TGTGCCAGCAGCTTTCTAGGGAAAGGGGACAATGAGCAGTTCTTC. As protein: CASSFLGKGDNEQFF.

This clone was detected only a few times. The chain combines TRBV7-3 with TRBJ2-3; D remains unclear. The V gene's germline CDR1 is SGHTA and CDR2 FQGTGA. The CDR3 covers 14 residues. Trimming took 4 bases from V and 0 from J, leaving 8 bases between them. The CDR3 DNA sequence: TGTGCCAGCAGCTCCTCGACTAGCACAGATACGCAGTATTTT. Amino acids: CASSSSTSTDTQYF.

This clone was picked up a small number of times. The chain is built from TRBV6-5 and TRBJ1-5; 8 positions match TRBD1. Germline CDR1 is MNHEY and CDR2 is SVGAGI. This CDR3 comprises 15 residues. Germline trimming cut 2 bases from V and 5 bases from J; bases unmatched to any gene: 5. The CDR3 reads CASSYNRGIDQPQHF. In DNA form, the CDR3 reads TGTGCCAGCAGTTACAACAGGGGGATCGATCAGCCCCAGCATTTT.

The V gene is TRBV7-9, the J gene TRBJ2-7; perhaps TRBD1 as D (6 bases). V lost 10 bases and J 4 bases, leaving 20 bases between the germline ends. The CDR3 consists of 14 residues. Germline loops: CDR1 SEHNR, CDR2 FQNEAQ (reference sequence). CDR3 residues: CAIDPGQGRYEQYF. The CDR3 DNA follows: TGTGCCATCGATCCGGGACAAGGGAGATACGAGCAGTACTTC.

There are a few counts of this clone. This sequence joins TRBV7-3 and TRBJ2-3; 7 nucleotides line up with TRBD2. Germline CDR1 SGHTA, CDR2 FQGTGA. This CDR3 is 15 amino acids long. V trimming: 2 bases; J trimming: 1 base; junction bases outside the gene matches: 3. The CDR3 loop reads CASSLQGGRTDTQYF. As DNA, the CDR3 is TGTGCCAGCAGCTTACAGGGAGGGCGCACAGATACGCAGTATTTT.

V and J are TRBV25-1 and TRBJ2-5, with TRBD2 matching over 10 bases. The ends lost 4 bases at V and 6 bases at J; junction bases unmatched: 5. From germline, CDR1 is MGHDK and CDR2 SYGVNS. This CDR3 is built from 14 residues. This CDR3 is CASSGLAGAQTQYF. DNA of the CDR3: TGTGCCAGCAGTGGCCTAGCGGGAGCTCAGACCCAGTACTTC.

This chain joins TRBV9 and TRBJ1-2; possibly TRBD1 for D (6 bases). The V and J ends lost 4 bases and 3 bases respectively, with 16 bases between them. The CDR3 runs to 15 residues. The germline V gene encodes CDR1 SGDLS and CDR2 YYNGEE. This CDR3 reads CASSPSGGGDYGYTF. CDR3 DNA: TGTGCCAGCAGCCCTAGCGGGGGCGGCGACTATGGCTACACCTTC.

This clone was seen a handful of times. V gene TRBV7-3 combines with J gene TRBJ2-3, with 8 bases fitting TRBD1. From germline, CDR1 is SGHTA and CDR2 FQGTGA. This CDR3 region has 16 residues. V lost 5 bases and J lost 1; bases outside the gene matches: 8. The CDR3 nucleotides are TGTGCCAGCAGCGCCAACCCAGGGGGCGGCACAGATACGCAGTATTTT. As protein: CASSANPGGGTDTQYF.

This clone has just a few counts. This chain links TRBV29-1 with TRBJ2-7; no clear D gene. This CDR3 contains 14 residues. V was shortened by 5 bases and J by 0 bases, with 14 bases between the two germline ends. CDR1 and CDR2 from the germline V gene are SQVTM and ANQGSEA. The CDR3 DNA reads TGCAGCGTTCTTACAGATCGAAGCTCCTACGAGCAGTACTTC. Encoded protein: CSVLTDRSSYEQYF.

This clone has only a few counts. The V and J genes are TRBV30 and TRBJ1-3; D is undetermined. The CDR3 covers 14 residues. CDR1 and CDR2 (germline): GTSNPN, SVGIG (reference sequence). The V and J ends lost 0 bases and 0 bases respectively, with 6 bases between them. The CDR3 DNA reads TGTGCCTGGAGTGTAACAGCCTCTGGAAACACCATATATTTT. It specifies CAWSVTASGNTIYF.

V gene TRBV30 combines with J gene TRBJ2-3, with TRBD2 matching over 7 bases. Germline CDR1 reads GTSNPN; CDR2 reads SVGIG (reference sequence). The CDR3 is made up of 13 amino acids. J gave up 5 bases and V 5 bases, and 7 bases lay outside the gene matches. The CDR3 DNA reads TGTGCCTGGCGGGGACTATCCGGAGATACGCAGTATTTT. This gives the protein CAWRGLSGDTQYF.